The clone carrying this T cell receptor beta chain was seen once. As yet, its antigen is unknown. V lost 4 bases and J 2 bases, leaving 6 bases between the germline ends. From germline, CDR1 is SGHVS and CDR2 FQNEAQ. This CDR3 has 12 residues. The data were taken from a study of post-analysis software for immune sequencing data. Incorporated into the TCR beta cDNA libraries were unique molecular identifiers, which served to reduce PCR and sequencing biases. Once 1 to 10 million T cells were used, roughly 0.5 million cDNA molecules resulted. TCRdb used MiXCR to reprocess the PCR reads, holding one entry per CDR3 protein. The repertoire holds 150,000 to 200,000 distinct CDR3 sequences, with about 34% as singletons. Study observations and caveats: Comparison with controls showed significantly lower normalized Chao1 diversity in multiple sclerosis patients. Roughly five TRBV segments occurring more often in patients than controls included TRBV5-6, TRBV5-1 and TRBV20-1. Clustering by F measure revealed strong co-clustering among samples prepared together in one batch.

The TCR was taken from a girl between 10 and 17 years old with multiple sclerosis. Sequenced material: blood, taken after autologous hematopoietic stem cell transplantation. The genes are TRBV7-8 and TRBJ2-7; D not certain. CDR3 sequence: CASSSTPYEQYF. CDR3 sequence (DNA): TGTGCCAGCAGCTCAACACCCTACGAGCAGTACTTC.